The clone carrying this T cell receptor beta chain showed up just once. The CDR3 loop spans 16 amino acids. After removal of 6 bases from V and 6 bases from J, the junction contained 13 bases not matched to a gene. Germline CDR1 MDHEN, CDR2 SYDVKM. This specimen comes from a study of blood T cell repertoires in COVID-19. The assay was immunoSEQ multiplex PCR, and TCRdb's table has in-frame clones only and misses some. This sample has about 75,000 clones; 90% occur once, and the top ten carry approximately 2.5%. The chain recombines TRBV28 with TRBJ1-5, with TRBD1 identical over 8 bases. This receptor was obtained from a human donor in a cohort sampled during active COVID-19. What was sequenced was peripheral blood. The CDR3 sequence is CASRAQGARLGQPQHF. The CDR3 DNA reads TGTGCCAGCAGGGCGCAGGGGGCGAGATTGGGTCAGCCCCAGCATTTT.